The 5 T cell receptor beta chains below all came from one sample that was sequenced in a study of blood T cells in healthy people across ages. Alongside a J-beta primer mix, a sample-barcoded 5' primer served in a second PCR lasting about 7 to 11 cycles. TCRdb re-derived calls from the 5' RACE reads in MiXCR, one entry per CDR3 protein. This table holds roughly 800,000 distinct CDR3 sequences, about 48% found once. Material: blood. Receptor source: a man older than 75 in good health.

This clonotype appeared a few times. The gene calls are TRBV6-5 and TRBJ2-6, with D perhaps assigned TRBD1 or TRBD2 (5 bases each). The V end was cut by 0 bases, the J end by 2 bases, with 8 bases between. There are 16 residues in the CDR3. CDR1 is MNHEY, CDR2 SVGAGI, per germline. CDR3 nucleotide sequence: TGTGCCAGCAGTTACTCGATGGGGGCTGGGGCCAACGTCCTGACTTTC. Translation gives CASSYSMGAGANVLTF.

This clonotype showed up many times. V usage is TRBV7-2 and J usage is TRBJ2-3; D is perhaps TRBD2 (6 bases). This CDR3 contains 12 residues. Germline V CDR1 and CDR2: SGHTA, FQGNSA. V gave up 4 bases and J gave up 5 bases, with 7 bases separating them. CDR3 DNA: TGTGCCAGCAGCTATAGCGGAGATACGCAGTATTTT. This codes for CASSYSGDTQYF.

The table lists this clonotype with a few counts. The chain is built from TRBV20-1 and TRBJ2-7, with D perhaps matching TRBD2 (6 bases). The germline gives CDR1 DFQATT, CDR2 SNEGSKA (reference sequence). The CDR3 extends over 14 amino acids. Trimming removed 5 bases from V and 4 bases from J, with 18 bases in between. The CDR3 is CSAVRDSATYEQYF. The CDR3 DNA follows: TGCAGTGCTGTCCGGGACTCCGCTACTTACGAGCAGTACTTC.

V gene TRBV29-1 combines with J gene TRBJ1-1; tentatively, D is TRBD1 (5 bases). CDR3 size: 12 residues. Germline V CDR1 and CDR2: SQVTM, ANQGSEA. Trimming left V 7 bases short and J 0 bases short, with 9 bases between. CDR3 loop: CSATVLNTEAFF. The DNA of the CDR3 is TGCAGCGCGACAGTCCTGAACACTGAAGCTTTCTTT.

This rearrangement joins TRBV12-3 or TRBV12-4 to TRBJ1-5; the D gene is possibly TRBD1 (5 bases). The CDR3 is 13 amino acids. Trimming left V 6 bases short and J 4 bases short, with 10 bases between. Here the CDR3 DNA reads TGTGCCAGCAGACAGGACTCTAATCAGCCCCAGCATTTT. It codes for CASRQDSNQPQHF.